This T cell receptor (beta chain) is drawn from a study of blood T cell repertoires in COVID-19. Across the whole study: Samples of COVID-19 (acute and convalescent) were obtained from the United States, Italy and Spain.

Participants, about 18 to 89 years old, spanned around 26 US areas. Categorization into cohorts depended on clinical history that participants reported. Trimming at V came to 2 bases and at J to 3 bases, leaving 12 bases not matched to a gene. This CDR3 spans 17 amino acids. Germline V lookup: CDR1 SGHTS, CDR2 YDEGEE. Sequencing was performed with immunoSEQ multiplex PCR; in TCRdb, only in-frame clones are kept and a portion is missing. The table has about 250,000 clones, approximately 78% seen once; the top ten hold about 5%. This clone appeared once. The clonotype was recovered from a man aged 35 to 55 who had been exposed to COVID-19. The chain employs TRBV5-8 and TRBJ2-3, with TRBD1 matching over 7 bases. Material: PBMCs or T cells enriched from blood (not recorded which). The CDR3 DNA follows: TGTGCCAGCAGCTTATGGGCTAGGACAGGATTGACAGATACGCAGTATTTT. It translates to CASSLWARTGLTDTQYF.